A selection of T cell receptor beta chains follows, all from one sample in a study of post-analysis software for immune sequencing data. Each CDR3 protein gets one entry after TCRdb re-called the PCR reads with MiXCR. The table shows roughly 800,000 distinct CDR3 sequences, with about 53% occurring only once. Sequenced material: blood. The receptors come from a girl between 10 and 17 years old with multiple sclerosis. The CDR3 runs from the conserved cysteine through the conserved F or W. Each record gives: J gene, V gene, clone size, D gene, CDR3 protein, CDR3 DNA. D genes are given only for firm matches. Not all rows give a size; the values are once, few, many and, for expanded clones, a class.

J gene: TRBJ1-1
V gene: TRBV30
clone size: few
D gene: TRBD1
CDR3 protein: CAWSVQSGQANTEAFF
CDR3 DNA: TGTGCCTGGAGTGTACAGTCAGGACAGGCTAACACTGAAGCTTTCTTT

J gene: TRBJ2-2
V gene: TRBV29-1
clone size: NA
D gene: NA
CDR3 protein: CTGERKTGELFF
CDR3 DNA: TGCACCGGGGAGCGAAAAACCGGGGAGCTGTTTTTT

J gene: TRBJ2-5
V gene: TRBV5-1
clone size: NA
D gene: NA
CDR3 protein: CASSLALGGTGQTQYF
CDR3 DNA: TGCGCCAGCAGCTTGGCCCTTGGCGGGACCGGCCAGACCCAGTACTTC

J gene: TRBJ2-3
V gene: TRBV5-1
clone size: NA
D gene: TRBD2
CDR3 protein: CASSSGLAQSTDTRYF
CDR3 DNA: TGCGCCAGCAGCTCAGGACTAGCGCAGAGCACAGATACGCGGTATTTT

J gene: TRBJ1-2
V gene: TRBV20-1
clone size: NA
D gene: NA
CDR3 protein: CSAESRANYGYTF
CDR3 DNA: TGCAGTGCTGAGAGCAGGGCTAACTATGGCTACACCTTC

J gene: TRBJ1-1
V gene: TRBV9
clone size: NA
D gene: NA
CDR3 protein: CASSASSADTEAFF
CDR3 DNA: TGTGCCAGCAGCGCCTCCTCGGCAGACACTGAAGCTTTCTTT

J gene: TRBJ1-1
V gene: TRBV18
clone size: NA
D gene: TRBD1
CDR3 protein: CASSLRTGRMNTEAFF
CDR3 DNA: TGTGCCAGCTCACTACGGACAGGGAGAATGAACACTGAAGCTTTCTTT

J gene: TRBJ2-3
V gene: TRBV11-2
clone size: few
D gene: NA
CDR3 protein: CASSSRFGGGDTQYF
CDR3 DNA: TGTGCCAGCAGCTCCCGTTTCGGGGGAGGAGATACGCAGTATTTT

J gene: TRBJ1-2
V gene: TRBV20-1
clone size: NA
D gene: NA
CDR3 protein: CSARDLREGYGYTF
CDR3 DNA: TGCAGTGCTAGAGATCTTCGGGAGGGCTATGGCTACACCTTC

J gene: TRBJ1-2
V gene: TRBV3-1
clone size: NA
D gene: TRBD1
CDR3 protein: CASSLRTGGDGYTF
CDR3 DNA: TGTGCCAGCAGCCTAAGGACAGGGGGCGATGGCTACACCTTC

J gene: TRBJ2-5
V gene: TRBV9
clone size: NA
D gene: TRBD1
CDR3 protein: CASSVEYGGTGVNNEQYF
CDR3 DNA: TGTGCCAGCAGCGTAGAATACGGGGGGACAGGGGTAAACAATGAGCAGTACTTC

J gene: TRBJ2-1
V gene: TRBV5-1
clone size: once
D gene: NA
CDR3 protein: CASSALIGATYNEQFF
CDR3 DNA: TGCGCCAGCAGCGCATTAATTGGCGCCACCTACAATGAGCAGTTCTTC

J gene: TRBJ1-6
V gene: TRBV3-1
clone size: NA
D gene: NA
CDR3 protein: CASSRKGYSPLHF
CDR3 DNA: TGTGCCAGCAGCCGCAAGGGTTATTCACCCCTCCACTTT

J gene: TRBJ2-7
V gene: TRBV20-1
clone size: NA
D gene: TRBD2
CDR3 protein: CSALSGTSDSYEQYF
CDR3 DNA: TGCAGTGCCCTTTCCGGGACTAGCGACTCCTACGAGCAGTACTTC

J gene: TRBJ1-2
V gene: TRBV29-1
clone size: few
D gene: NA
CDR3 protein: CSVEIAGTNYGYTF
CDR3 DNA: TGCAGCGTTGAAATTGCAGGGACGAACTATGGCTACACCTTC

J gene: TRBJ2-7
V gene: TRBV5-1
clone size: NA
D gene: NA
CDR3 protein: CASSLALTPYEQYF
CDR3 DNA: TGCGCCAGCAGCTTGGCACTGACACCCTACGAGCAGTACTTC

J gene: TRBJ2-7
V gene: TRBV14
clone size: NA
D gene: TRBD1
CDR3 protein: CASSGTGMRHEQYF
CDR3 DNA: TGTGCCAGCTCCGGGACAGGGATGAGGCACGAGCAGTACTTC

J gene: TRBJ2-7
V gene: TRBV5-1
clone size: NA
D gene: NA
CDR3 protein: CASSFGLAPYEQYF
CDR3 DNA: TGCGCCAGCAGCTTTGGGTTGGCCCCCTACGAGCAGTACTTC

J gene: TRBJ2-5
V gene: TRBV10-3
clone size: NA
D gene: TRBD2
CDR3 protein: CAISGTSGGSQYF
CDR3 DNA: TGTGCCATCAGTGGGACTAGCGGGGGGTCCCAGTACTTC

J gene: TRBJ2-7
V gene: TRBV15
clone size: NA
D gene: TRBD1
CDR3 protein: CATSRPKGQGADEQYF
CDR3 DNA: TGTGCCACCAGCAGACCCAAAGGACAGGGGGCTGACGAGCAGTACTTC

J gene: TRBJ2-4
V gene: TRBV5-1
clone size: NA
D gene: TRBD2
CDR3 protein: CASSLGSSGGPLAKNIQYF
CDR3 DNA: TGCGCCAGCAGCTTGGGTTCTAGCGGGGGACCTCTAGCCAAAAACATTCAGTACTTC

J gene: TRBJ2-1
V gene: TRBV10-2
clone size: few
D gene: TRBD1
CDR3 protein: CASMRTGGTYNEQFF
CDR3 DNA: TGCGCCAGCATGAGGACAGGGGGCACCTACAATGAGCAGTTCTTC

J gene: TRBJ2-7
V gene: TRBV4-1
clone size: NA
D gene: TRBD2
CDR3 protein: CASSRNDLAGYEQYF
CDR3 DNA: TGCGCCAGCAGCCGAAATGATCTAGCGGGGTACGAGCAGTACTTC

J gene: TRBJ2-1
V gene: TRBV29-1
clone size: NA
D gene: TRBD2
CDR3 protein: CSVGGGVAEQFF
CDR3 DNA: TGCAGCGTTGGGGGGGGTGTGGCTGAGCAGTTCTTC

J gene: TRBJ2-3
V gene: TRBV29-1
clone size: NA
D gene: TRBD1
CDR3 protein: CSVALDRATDTQYF
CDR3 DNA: TGCAGCGTTGCCTTGGACAGGGCCACAGATACGCAGTATTTT

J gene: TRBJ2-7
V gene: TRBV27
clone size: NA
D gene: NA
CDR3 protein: CASRLGAAYEQYF
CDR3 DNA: TGTGCCAGCAGACTGGGGGCAGCCTACGAGCAGTACTTC

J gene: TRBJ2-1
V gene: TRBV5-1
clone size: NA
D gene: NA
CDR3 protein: CASSDGRPQFF
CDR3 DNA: TGCGCCAGCAGTGACGGACGCCCACAGTTCTTC

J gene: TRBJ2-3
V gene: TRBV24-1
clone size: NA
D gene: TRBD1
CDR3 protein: CATSTGGESTDTQYF
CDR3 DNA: TGTGCCACCAGTACAGGGGGCGAGAGCACAGATACGCAGTATTTT

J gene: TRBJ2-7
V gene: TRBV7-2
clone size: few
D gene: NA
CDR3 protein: CASSDDKSYEQYF
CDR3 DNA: TGTGCCAGCAGCGACGACAAATCCTACGAGCAGTACTTC

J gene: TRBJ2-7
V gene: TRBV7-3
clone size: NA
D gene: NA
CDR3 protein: CASSDWDGVNEQYF
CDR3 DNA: TGTGCCAGCAGCGACTGGGACGGGGTAAACGAGCAGTACTTC

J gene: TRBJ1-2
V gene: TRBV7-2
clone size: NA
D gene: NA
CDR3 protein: CASSHSRTLANYGYTF
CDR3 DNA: TGTGCCAGCAGCCATTCCCGGACACTAGCTAACTATGGCTACACCTTC

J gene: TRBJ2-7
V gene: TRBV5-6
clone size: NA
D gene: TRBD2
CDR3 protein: CASSPLGTPREEQYF
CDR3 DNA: TGTGCCAGCAGCCCCTTGGGAACCCCGCGGGAGGAGCAGTACTTC

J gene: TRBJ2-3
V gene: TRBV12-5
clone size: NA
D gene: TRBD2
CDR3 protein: CASGLVPDGGVVIRGDTQYF
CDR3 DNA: TGTGCTAGTGGTTTGGTTCCTGATGGGGGGGTCGTCATACGGGGAGATACGCAGTATTTT

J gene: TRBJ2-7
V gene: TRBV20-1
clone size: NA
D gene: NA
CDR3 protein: CSVTGREQYF
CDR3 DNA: TGCAGTGTCACAGGGAGGGAGCAGTACTTC

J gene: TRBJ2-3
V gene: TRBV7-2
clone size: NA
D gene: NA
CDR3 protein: CASSPQRRTDTQYF
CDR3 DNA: TGTGCCAGCAGCCCACAGCGGCGCACAGATACGCAGTATTTT

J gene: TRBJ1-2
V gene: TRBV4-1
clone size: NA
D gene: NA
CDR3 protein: CASSQSRANYGYTF
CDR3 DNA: TGCGCCAGCAGCCAATCGAGGGCTAACTATGGCTACACCTTC

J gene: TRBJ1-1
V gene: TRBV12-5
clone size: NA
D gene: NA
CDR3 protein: CASRSLSNPDHTEAFF
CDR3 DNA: TGTGCTAGTCGTAGCCTGTCAAACCCTGACCACACTGAAGCTTTCTTT

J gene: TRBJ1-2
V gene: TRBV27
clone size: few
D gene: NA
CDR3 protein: CASSPLGGVRNYGYTF
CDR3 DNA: TGTGCCAGCAGCCCACTCGGGGGGGTAAGAAACTATGGCTACACCTTC

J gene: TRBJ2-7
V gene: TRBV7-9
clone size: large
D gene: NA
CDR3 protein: CASSLVTGHRADEQYF
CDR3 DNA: TGTGCCAGCAGCTTAGTAACGGGACATAGGGCGGACGAGCAGTACTTC

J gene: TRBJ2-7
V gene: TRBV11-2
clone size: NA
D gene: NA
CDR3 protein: CASNFRGRDEQYF
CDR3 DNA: TGTGCCAGCAACTTCCGGGGTCGCGACGAGCAGTACTTC

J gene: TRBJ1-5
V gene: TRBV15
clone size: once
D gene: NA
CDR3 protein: CATSRDGNRNNQPQHF
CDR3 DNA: TGTGCCACCAGCAGAGATGGTAACAGGAACAATCAGCCCCAGCATTTT

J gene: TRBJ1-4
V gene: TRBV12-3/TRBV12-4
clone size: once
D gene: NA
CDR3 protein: CASSPRGGSNEKLFF
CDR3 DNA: TGTGCCAGCAGTCCGCGGGGGGGATCTAATGAAAAACTGTTTTTT

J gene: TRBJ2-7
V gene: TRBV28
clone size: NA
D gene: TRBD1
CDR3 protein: CASSFPGQGSSYEQYF
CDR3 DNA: TGTGCCAGCAGTTTCCCGGGACAGGGGTCCTCCTACGAGCAGTACTTC

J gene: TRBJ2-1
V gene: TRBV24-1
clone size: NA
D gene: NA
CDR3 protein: CATSDSPPGEQFF
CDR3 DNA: TGTGCCACCAGTGATTCTCCCCCTGGTGAGCAGTTCTTC